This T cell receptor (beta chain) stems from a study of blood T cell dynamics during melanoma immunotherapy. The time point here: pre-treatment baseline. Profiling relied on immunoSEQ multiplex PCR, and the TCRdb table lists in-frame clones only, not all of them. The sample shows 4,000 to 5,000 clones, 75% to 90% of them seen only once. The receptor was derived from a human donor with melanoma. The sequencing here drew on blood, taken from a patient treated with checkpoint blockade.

CDR3 nucleotide sequence: TGTGCCACCAGCAGAGATCTAGCGGGAGACAACACCGGGGAGCTGTTTTTT. Residues: CATSRDLAGDNTGELFF. The chain has TRBV15 and TRBJ2-2, with 10 bases that match TRBD2. CDR1 LNHNV and CDR2 YYDKDF come from the germline V gene (reference sequence). This CDR3 contains 17 residues. V lost 0 bases and J lost 2; bases outside the gene matches: 3.